This is a list of T cell receptor beta chains from one sample in a study of blood T cell repertoires in COVID-19. Sequencing used immunoSEQ multiplex PCR; TCRdb keeps in-frame clones, though not all of them. This table has over 200,000 clones, around four fifths appearing once. Input material: peripheral blood. Source of these receptors: a woman aged 50 to 65 with active or convalescent COVID-19. Both conserved end residues are part of each CDR3. Each record gives: D gene, V gene, J gene, clone size, CDR3 DNA, CDR3 protein. D genes are given only for firm matches. Expanded clones get a size class; other rows say once, few or many, or leave the size out.

.	TRBV19	TRBJ1-1	.	TGTGCCAGCACCTACGGGACACCTTACACTGAAGCTTTCTTT	CASTYGTPYTEAFF
.	TRBV18	TRBJ2-5	.	TGTGCCAGCTCACCCGGGGGTCGAGAGACCCAGTACTTC	CASSPGGRETQYF
TRBD1	TRBV12-5	TRBJ2-5	.	TGTGCTAGTGGTTTCGGGACAGGGAGAGAGACCCAGTACTTC	CASGFGTGRETQYF
.	TRBV19	TRBJ1-2	.	TGTGCCAGTAGTCCTCGAGGAACAGGAACCTACACCTTC	CASSPRGTGTYTF
.	TRBV5-6	TRBJ2-2	.	TGTGCCAGCAGCAAATACGGGGAGCTGTTTTTT	CASSKYGELFF
TRBD1	TRBV5-1	TRBJ2-5	.	TGCGCCAGCAGCTTGGGGACAGGGCACCAAGAGACCCAGTACTTC	CASSLGTGHQETQYF
TRBD1	TRBV2	TRBJ2-3	.	TGTGCCAGCAGGGGGGACAGGGCTGATACGCAGTATTTT	CASRGDRADTQYF
.	TRBV5-1	TRBJ1-5	.	TGCGCCAGCAGCTTGGAAGGGCAGGGTGGTCAGCCCCAGCATTTT	CASSLEGQGGQPQHF
TRBD2	TRBV14	TRBJ2-4	.	TGTGCCAGCAGCCAAAGAGGGACTAGCGGGGGCCGGGGGAACATTCAGTACTTC	CASSQRGTSGGRGNIQYF
.	TRBV7-9	TRBJ1-1	.	TGTGCCAGCAGCTTGGGGGCCACTGAAGCTTTCTTT	CASSLGATEAFF
TRBD2	TRBV11-2	TRBJ2-7	.	TGTGCCAGCAGCCCGGGGAGCGGGGTGAGCTCCTACGAGCAGTACTTC	CASSPGSGVSSYEQYF
.	TRBV3-1/TRBV3-2	TRBJ1-1	.	TGTGCCAGCAGCCAAGGCCGAATCCCAGCGGACACTGAAGCTTTCTTT	CASSQGRIPADTEAFF
.	TRBV11-2	TRBJ2-1	.	TGTGCCAGCAGTCCCAATCCCGGCGGAGAGCAGTTCTTC	CASSPNPGGEQFF
.	TRBV18	TRBJ2-1	.	TGTGCCAGCTCATCTAGAGGGGGTGAGCAGTTCTTC	CASSSRGGEQFF
TRBD1	TRBV19	TRBJ1-2	once	TGTGCCAGTAGTAGGGCTGGACAGGGTACTAACTATGGCTACACCTTC	CASSRAGQGTNYGYTF
TRBD1	TRBV11-2	TRBJ1-1	.	TGTGCCAGCAGCCCGGGACAGCCTCCCATCGGAGCTTTCTTT	CASSPGQPPIGAFF
.	TRBV5-1	TRBJ1-4	.	TGCGCCAGCAGCGCGGAACAGGGTGAAAAACTGTTTTTT	CASSAEQGEKLFF
.	TRBV5-1	TRBJ1-3	.	TGCGCCAGCAGCTGGGCCTCCCCTGGCACCATATATTTT	CASSWASPGTIYF
.	TRBV28	TRBJ1-4	.	TGTGCCAGCAGTTTCTTTGGGGCGGCAACTAATGAAAAACTGTTTTTT	CASSFFGAATNEKLFF
TRBD1	TRBV5-6	TRBJ2-5	.	TGTGCCAGCAGCTTGACAGGGGGCGAGACCCAGTACTTC	CASSLTGGETQYF
.	TRBV10-1	TRBJ2-5	.	TGCGCCAGCAATATAGCGGACCCAAAAGAGACCCAGTACTTC	CASNIADPKETQYF
.	TRBV29-1	TRBJ1-6	.	TGCAGCGTCTTACAGGGTGAAAATTCACCCCTCCACTTT	CSVLQGENSPLHF
.	TRBV2	TRBJ1-1	.	TGTGCCAGCAGTGCAAACAGGGCGATTGGCACTGAAGCTTTCTTT	CASSANRAIGTEAFF
TRBD2	TRBV7-3	TRBJ2-2	.	TGTGCCAGCAGCGGGACCGGGGCTCGGGGGGGCACCGGGGAGCTGTTTTTT	CASSGTGARGGTGELFF
.	TRBV18	TRBJ1-5	.	TGTGCCAGCTCGGGGCGCGATCAGCCCCAGCATTTT	CASSGRDQPQHF
TRBD2	TRBV30	TRBJ2-2	.	TGTGCCTGGAGTAGGGCGCTAGCGGGGCCCTTCGGCGGGGAGCTGTTTTTT	CAWSRALAGPFGGELFF
TRBD1	TRBV4-1	TRBJ2-3	.	TGCGCCAGCAGCCAGCTCAGGGGGCTGACAGATACGCAGTATTTT	CASSQLRGLTDTQYF
.	TRBV6-5	TRBJ2-1	.	TGTGCCAGCAGTTACTCGAACAGGGTCATAGGCAATGAGCAGTTCTTC	CASSYSNRVIGNEQFF
TRBD2	TRBV7-9	TRBJ2-5	.	TGTGCCAGCAGCTTAGCCAGCGGGACGTGGGAGACCCAGTACTTC	CASSLASGTWETQYF
TRBD1	TRBV6-5	TRBJ1-4	.	TGTGCCAGCAGTCTTAACAGGGGGCCGGGGGAAAAACTGTTTTTT	CASSLNRGPGEKLFF
.	TRBV7-6	TRBJ2-5	.	TGTGCCAGCAGCCTGCCCATGACCGGCGGAGAGACCCAGTACTTC	CASSLPMTGGETQYF
TRBD2	TRBV19	TRBJ2-3	.	TGTGCCAGTACCCAGAGGACTAGCGGCCCAGATACGCAGTATTTT	CASTQRTSGPDTQYF
TRBD1	TRBV9	TRBJ2-7	.	TGTGCCAGCAGCCTGAGAGACAGGGCCCACGAGCAGTACTTC	CASSLRDRAHEQYF
TRBD1	TRBV5-1	TRBJ1-2	.	TGCGCCAGCAGCGTGACAGGGGTGTTTGGCTACACCTTC	CASSVTGVFGYTF
.	TRBV11-2	TRBJ2-2	.	TGTGCCAGCAGCTTAAACGGGAACACCGGGGAGCTGTTTTTT	CASSLNGNTGELFF
.	TRBV2	TRBJ1-6	.	TGTGCCAGCAGGGAAGGGGGAGTCTCGCCACCCCTCCACTTT	CASREGGVSPPLHF
.	TRBV27	TRBJ1-5	.	TGTGCCAGCAGTTTTGCGGAAAGCAATCAGCCCCAGCATTTT	CASSFAESNQPQHF
.	TRBV19	TRBJ1-4	.	TGTGCCAGTAGTATAGCTTCTCCGGGGGTGGACGAAAAACTGTTTTTT	CASSIASPGVDEKLFF
.	TRBV5-4	TRBJ1-1	few	TGTGCCAGCAGCTTGGGGACTGGGAACACTGAAGCTTTCTTT	CASSLGTGNTEAFF
.	TRBV29-1	TRBJ1-1	.	TGCAGCGTTGGGAGAGACAGAGTGGCCACTGAAGCTTTCTTT	CSVGRDRVATEAFF
TRBD2	TRBV2	TRBJ2-3	.	TGTGCCAGCAGTGAGGGCGGGGGGAAAACAGATACGCAGTATTTT	CASSEGGGKTDTQYF
.	TRBV11-3	TRBJ2-1	.	TGTGCCAGCAGCTTGAGCTCCAATGAGCAGTTCTTC	CASSLSSNEQFF
.	TRBV5-1	TRBJ1-1	.	TGCGCCAGCAGCTTAGCGGGCAGGTTTGGAGCTTTCTTT	CASSLAGRFGAFF
.	TRBV27	TRBJ2-2	.	TGTGCCAGCAGTTACAGAGCCGGGAACCTTGGGCTGTTTTTT	CASSYRAGNLGLFF
.	TRBV7-6	TRBJ1-3	.	TGTGCCAGCAGCTTAGCGCCTGCGGGAATGGGAAACACCATATATTTT	CASSLAPAGMGNTIYF
TRBD2	TRBV3-1/TRBV3-2	TRBJ2-1	.	TGTGCCAGCAGCTGGTTGCTAGCGGACAATGAGCAGTTCTTC	CASSWLLADNEQFF
.	TRBV19	TRBJ1-2	once	TGTGCCAGTAGTATAGATGGGGGGAGTAGCTTACGACAAGGCTACACCTTC	CASSIDGGSSLRQGYTF
TRBD1	TRBV29-1	TRBJ1-1	.	TGCAGCGGGGACAGGCTGAACACTGAAGCTTTCTTT	CSGDRLNTEAFF
TRBD1	TRBV19	TRBJ2-2	.	TGTGCCAGTAGTAGTCCGGGACAGGGGGCTGTCGGGGAGCTGTTTTTT	CASSSPGQGAVGELFF
.	TRBV27	TRBJ1-2	.	TGTGCCAGCAGTTTAGGGCACCCAGGCCCTTCATATGGCTACACCTTC	CASSLGHPGPSYGYTF
.	TRBV11-1	TRBJ1-5	.	TGTGCCAGCAGCTTAGACGGGGGGCAGGGACAGCCCCAGCATTTT	CASSLDGGQGQPQHF
.	TRBV5-1	TRBJ1-1	.	TGCGCCAGCAGCTTGGTCGCCAGACAGGCGACCACTGAAGCTTTCTTT	CASSLVARQATTEAFF
.	TRBV30	TRBJ1-2	.	TGTGCCTGGAGGTCTGGGCCGGTCTATGGCTACACCTTC	CAWRSGPVYGYTF
.	TRBV24-1	TRBJ2-5	.	TGTGCCACCAGTGATAAGGAAGCTAGAGAGACCCAGTACTTC	CATSDKEARETQYF
TRBD2	TRBV20-1	TRBJ2-7	.	TGCAGTGCTAGTTTAGCGGGAGTGGGCGAGCAGTACTTC	CSASLAGVGEQYF
.	TRBV2	TRBJ1-5	once	TGTGCCAGCGACCAGGGCAGATTTCAGCCCCAGCATTTT	CASDQGRFQPQHF
.	TRBV15	TRBJ2-1	.	TGTGCCACCAGCAGAGGCAGGCGGGGCAGCGGCTCCTACAATGAGCAGTTCTTC	CATSRGRRGSGSYNEQFF
TRBD1	TRBV19	TRBJ2-3	.	TGTGCCAGTAGGAGGACAGGGGCGACAGATACGCAGTATTTT	CASRRTGATDTQYF
.	TRBV6-5	TRBJ1-2	.	TGTGCCAGCAATCCTCTGGGAGGGTTCAGCTATGGCTACACCTTC	CASNPLGGFSYGYTF
.	TRBV7-6	TRBJ2-7	.	TGTGCCAGCAGCCCTAGCGCTGGCTCCTCCTCCTACGAGCAGTACTTC	CASSPSAGSSSYEQYF